Each of the 3 T cell receptor beta chains below was sequenced from the same sample in a study of T cell responses to AZD1222 COVID-19 vaccine. Measured with immunoSEQ multiplex PCR; TCRdb has only the in-frame clones, and not every one. Altogether under 200,000 clones are present, 85% to 90% being singletons, with the ten largest covering roughly 26%. The sample was peripheral blood, taken 28 days after the second AZD1222 dose. These receptor sequences come from an adult who received the AZD1222 COVID-19 vaccine.

The CDR3 protein is CASSRDRASQPQHF. The CDR3 region has the DNA TGTGCCAGTAGTAGGGACAGGGCCTCCCAGCCCCAGCATTTT. The chain couples TRBV19 to TRBJ1-5; 9 bases agree with TRBD1. Per the germline V gene, CDR1 is LNHDA and CDR2 is SQIVND (reference sequence). With V trimmed by 4 bases and J by 7 bases, 5 bases remained unmatched. This CDR3 has 14 residues.

V usage is TRBV5-5 and J usage is TRBJ1-6; D not certain. Trimming pared 4 bases from V and 14 bases from J, leaving 19 bases between. The CDR3 length is 14 residues. Germline CDR1 SGHKS, CDR2 YYEKEE (reference sequence). The CDR3 loop reads CASSGTWGVETLHF. In DNA, the CDR3 is TGTGCCAGCAGCGGAACATGGGGAGTCGAGACCCTCCACTTT.

The chain employs TRBV6-5 and TRBJ1-3; D not certain. This CDR3 contains 12 residues. V was cut by 7 bases and J by 4 bases, with 8 bases left in between. CDR1 MNHEY and CDR2 SVGAGI come from the germline V gene. CDR3: CASNDGGNTIYF. CDR3 coding DNA: TGTGCCAGCAACGACGGGGGAAACACCATATATTTT.